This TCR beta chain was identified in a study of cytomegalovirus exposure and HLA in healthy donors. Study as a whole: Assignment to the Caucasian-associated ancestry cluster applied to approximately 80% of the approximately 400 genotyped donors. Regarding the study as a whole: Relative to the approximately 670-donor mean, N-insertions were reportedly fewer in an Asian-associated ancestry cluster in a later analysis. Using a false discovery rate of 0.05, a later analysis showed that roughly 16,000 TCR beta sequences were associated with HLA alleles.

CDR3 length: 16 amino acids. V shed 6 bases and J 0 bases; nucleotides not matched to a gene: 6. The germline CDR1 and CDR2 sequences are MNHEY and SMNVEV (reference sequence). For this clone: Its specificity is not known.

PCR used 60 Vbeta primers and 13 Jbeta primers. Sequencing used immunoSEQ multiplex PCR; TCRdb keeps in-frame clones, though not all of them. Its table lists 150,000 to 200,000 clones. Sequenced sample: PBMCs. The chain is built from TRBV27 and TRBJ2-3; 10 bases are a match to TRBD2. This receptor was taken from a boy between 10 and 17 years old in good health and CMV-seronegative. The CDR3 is CASRTYSGGSTDTQYF. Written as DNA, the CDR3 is TGTGCCAGCAGAACATATAGCGGGGGGAGCACAGATACGCAGTATTTT.